This TCR beta chain was recorded in a study of cytomegalovirus exposure and HLA in healthy donors (dated by TCRdb to about 2017). Describing the broader study: In an earlier analysis of roughly 590 of the donors, about 270 Gb of sequence data and some 120 million unique TCR beta sequences from 150 million to 200 million T cells were reported. An early release covering approximately 600 HLA-typed donors comprised about 290 gigabases of sequencing data and some 79 million unique TCR sequences. The genetic ancestry cluster associated with self-reported Caucasian donors included 80% to 90% of the roughly 400 genotyped donors. The study was designed to test whether signatures of past pathogen exposure could be identified by cataloging public T cell receptors. The T cell repertoires of some 670 subjects were profiled by immunosequencing and related to cytomegalovirus serostatus. A separate validation cohort of 100 to 150 different subjects was used in addition to the approximately 640-subject first cohort. The study combined high-throughput TCR immunosequencing, statistical association of individual TCRs with disease status, and machine learning to predict cytomegalovirus infection status. A later analysis re-analyzed previously published TCR beta repertoires from about 730 donors and added high-resolution HLA genotyping to study TCR occurrence patterns. Rather than using new phenotypic data, the later analysis identified candidate immune exposures from TCR beta sequences and from how often those sequences occurred across donors. An earlier analysis of roughly 580 of the donors used high-throughput TCR beta sequencing to judge whether each TCR beta V gene segment behaved as functional or pseudogenic. Donor age, sex, ethnicity and CMV serostatus were collected together with the repertoire data. A later genetic analysis took genome-wide SNP genotypes for about 65% of the 666 donors and used that subset as a discovery cohort. All discovery cohort repertoires had been generated on a single sequencing platform. Class I and class II HLA loci were covered by the typing at four-digit resolution. The number of typed donors differed by locus: about 620-630 for A, B, C, DRB1 and DQB1; 522 for DQA1; approximately 600 for DPA1; and about 450 for DPB1. About five DR-DQ haplotypes were treated as single units for association and clustering because of strong linkage in the cohort. Among a few hundred genotyped donors of the cohort, an average of approximately 240,000 unique TCR beta nucleotide sequences were sequenced per donor, roughly a sixth of them non-productive.

In total, about 650 healthy bone marrow donors made up the cohort. All cohort members were sampled while nominally healthy, although unrecorded immune exposures were likely present. The donor tested CMV seropositive, placing the donor among the approximately 310 seropositive members of the cohort. Each donor provided a peripheral blood sample, and peripheral blood mononuclear cells were used for TCR beta sequencing. Genomic DNA was extracted from the blood cell samples with the Qiagen DNeasy Blood Extraction Kit. What the authors observed across the whole study: According to a later analysis, TCR association rates differed among HLA loci, with DRB1 alleles showing the most associated TCRs and HLA-C alleles showing the fewest. A later genetic analysis reported fewer N-insertions in productive TCRs among donors in an Asian-associated ancestry cluster than the roughly 670-donor mean. At a false discovery rate of 0.05, a later analysis linked 16,000 or so TCR beta sequences to specific HLA alleles. The sequencing pipeline was judged likely to have produced a cluster of highly shared sequence variants as a technical artifact. A further reported finding was that TCR beta sequences accurately predicted the HLA-A and HLA-B alleles for most subjects in the first cohort. Assigning TCR associations to individual alleles was difficult when HLA alleles, especially DR and DQ, strongly co-occurred. The authors suggested that the approach could potentially be generalized to other disease states and immunological phenotypes. The 87-base-pair reads could not distinguish some IMGT-functional V segments, including TRBV6-2 and TRBV6-3, so those segments were excluded. For the cohort, immune exposure information was limited to CMV serostatus. According to a later analysis, parvovirus B19, influenza, CMV and Epstein-Barr virus appeared linked to several top co-occurrence clusters. An earlier analysis of approximately 590 of the donors showed that most TCR beta V segments appeared in productive rearrangements either about 87% or about 30% of the time, which broadly matched IMGT annotations. Most TCR sequences were seen in very few donors, while some public TCRs were found in many individuals. The study listed 150 to 200 TCR beta chains as associated with cytomegalovirus. A later genetic analysis associated a missense DCLRE1C variant with V-gene and J-gene trimming of TCR beta chains, and an independent cohort replicated the association. A few of the identified cytomegalovirus-associated TCR beta chains were confirmed in vitro to be specific for cytomegalovirus antigens. Because HLA typing was missing for some donors at each locus, association tests included only the typed subset. Linkage disequilibrium might explain the correlated functional status among segregating V segments, but an unknown experimental factor could not be excluded. Because counts were too low, seventeen rarely observed V segments, including chromosome 9 orphons, were left out of the earlier analysis of over 550 of the donors. In a later analysis, HLA-associated TCR beta chains showed more clonal expansion and lower generation probabilities than non-associated chains that were equally common. According to a later analysis, most CMV-associated TCR beta chains appeared to be HLA-restricted, and the HLA associations seemed to be driven largely by CMV exposure. The classifier was reported to diagnose cytomegalovirus status with high specificity and sensitivity in both the original cohort and the validation cohort. Presence/absence analyses assumed roughly uniform sequencing depth across donors, an assumption that may not hold. This cohort had only TCR beta chains sequenced, and the lack of alpha or paired-chain data limited which features could be detected.

The library was built by means of the immunoSEQ multiplex PCR assay. For the multiplex PCR, a mixture combining 60 forward primers for TCR Vbeta segments and 13 reverse primers for TCR Jbeta segments was used. The CDR3 region of rearranged TCR beta genes was amplified from genomic DNA by a multiplex PCR assay. The Illumina HiSeq System was used to sequence the amplified TCR beta libraries as 87-base-pair reads. Regarding the original processing steps: Across the 670 or so repertoires, a later analysis counted 78 million or so unique TCR beta chains, 9.5 million to 13 million of which were shared by at least two donors. A nearest-neighbor algorithm error-corrected the raw reads and collapsed the reads into unique sequences, merging closely related sequences to remove PCR and sequencing errors. Alignment of CDR3 sequences to IMGT reference sequences was used to assign V, D and J gene segments. For a sequence to be retained, a match of at least six nucleotides to both a V gene segment and a J gene segment was required. Rearrangements were called productive when the CDR3 lacked stop codons and stayed in frame with V and J; all others were non-productive. Following IMGT convention, CDR3 was defined as the stretch from the second conserved V-encoded cysteine to the conserved J-encoded phenylalanine. In an earlier analysis of 587 of the donors, sequences lacking an unambiguous match to a single V gene segment were excluded. In an earlier analysis of 500 to 750 of the donors, V segments were called functional above 56.7% productive rearrangements and were called segregating when the between-donor standard deviation exceeded 5%. A statistical classification framework was built for diagnosing cytomegalovirus status from the catalog of TCR beta chain sequences. In a later analysis, TCR nucleotide sequences were compared against IMGT/GENE-DB human TR gene sequences so that V and J genes could be assigned. The TCRdist pipeline was used in a later analysis to assign CDR3 sequences and most-parsimonious VDJ recombination scenarios. A later analysis defined each TCR beta chain by its CDR3 amino acid sequence plus V-gene family, and excluded reads lacking a unique V-gene family. As a way to deal with suspected cross-contamination and a sequencing artifact, a later analysis dropped approximately 570 nucleotide sequences that were highly shared and had low generation probability. A later analysis calculated a clonal expansion index for each public chain from normalized within-repertoire ranks of inferred template counts. In a later analysis, generation probabilities were computed with a VDJ recombination model fitted to out-of-frame rearrangements, and the resulting probabilities were checked against IGoR. A later analysis scored TCR-TCR, TCR-HLA and TCR-CMV co-occurrence with hypergeometric tests, applying a repertoire-size bias correction to TCR pairs. To estimate false discovery rates, a later analysis permuted the HLA or CMV assignments 20 times. In a later analysis, co-occurring TCRs were grouped using DBSCAN, and TCRdist sequence similarity was added for clustering within HLA-allele-positive subsets. Co-occurrence clustering excluded repertoires with fewer than 30,000 or more than 120,000 public chains, plus five with anomalous nucleotide sharing. The clones in this table, taken by TCRdb from immuneACCESS, are in-frame only. Not every clone is retained; where verified, under half of the shortfall comes from an unresolved V gene, and the cause of the rest is unknown. D and trimming were read from the DNA, whereas the V and J calls and clone size are those reported in that table. This sample's listing comprises about 48,000 clones. Jointly, the top ten make up about 6.1% of the sample.

The CDR3 holds 13 amino acids from the cysteine to the phenylalanine. The only DNA kept is the CDR3, 39 bases in frame from the first base. V is clipped by 5 bases and J by 4 bases, and the sequence between their germline boundaries is 9 bases long. Per the germline V gene (reference sequence), LNHDA is the CDR1 and SQIVND is the CDR2. Regarding this clone: This clone's antigen is unknown.

The sequence derives from a male donor in good health and CMV-seropositive. Sequenced: PBMCs. The rearrangement joined TRBV19 to TRBJ1-5; the D segment cannot be called with confidence. The CDR3 region: CASSVWANQPQHF. In nucleotides, the sequence is TGTGCCAGTAGTGTTTGGGCAAATCAGCCCCAGCATTTT.